The 23 T cell receptor beta chains presented below share a single source sample, sequenced in a study of T cell responses to AZD1222 COVID-19 vaccine. The protocol was immunoSEQ multiplex PCR, while the TCRdb copy is restricted to in-frame clones and leaves out a portion. The profile covers tens of thousands of clones, with approximately 88% appearing a single time and 9.5% to 13% taken by the ten largest. The source was peripheral blood, collected 28 days after the second AZD1222 dose. The receptors stem from an adult who received the AZD1222 COVID-19 vaccine.

J is TRBJ2-1 and V is TRBV7-3; no clear D gene. This CDR3 has 13 residues. V was trimmed by 4 bases and J by 4 bases, leaving 8 bases between them. Germline values: CDR1 SGHTA, CDR2 FQGTGA. The CDR3 loop reads CASSSDKYNEQFF. Here the CDR3 DNA reads TGTGCCAGCAGCTCAGACAAATACAATGAGCAGTTCTTC.

The rearrangement joins TRBV5-1 to TRBJ1-1; D may be TRBD1 (6 bases). Germline CDR1 reads SGHRS; CDR2 reads YFSETQ. V shed 4 bases and J shed 4 bases, with 17 bases lying between them. The CDR3 is 15 amino acids. The CDR3 sequence: CASSPGGGGGTEAFF. Here the CDR3 DNA reads TGCGCCAGCAGCCCGGGGGGGGGCGGCGGCACTGAAGCTTTCTTT.

This clone was counted once. The gene calls are TRBV10-1 and TRBJ2-7; 7 bases are a match to TRBD1. Germline V gene lookup returns CDR1 WNHNN and CDR2 SYGVQD (reference sequence). This CDR3 is built from 13 residues. V gave up 5 bases and J gave up 0 bases; unmatched junction bases: 1. Here the CDR3 reads CASSQGVSYEQYF. The CDR3 nucleotides are TGCGCCAGCAGTCAGGGGGTCTCCTACGAGCAGTACTTC.

In its sample, this clone was seen a few times. The rearrangement links TRBV4-1 to TRBJ1-1; 7 nucleotides line up with TRBD1. From germline, CDR1 is MGHRA and CDR2 YSYEKL. V trimming: 0 bases; J trimming: 11 bases; junction bases outside the gene matches: 6. The CDR3 consists of 13 residues. The chain's CDR3 is CASSQDRTGEAFF. DNA for the CDR3: TGCGCCAGCAGCCAAGATCGAACAGGGGAGGCTTTCTTT.

The rearrangement joins TRBV15 to TRBJ2-5, with TRBD2 identical over 7 bases. Trimming cost V 0 bases and J 5 bases; bases outside gene matches: 6. This CDR3 region has 15 residues. Germline V gene sequence: CDR1 LNHNV, CDR2 YYDKDF (reference sequence). CDR3 loop: CATSRDMVGGETQYF. DNA of the CDR3: TGTGCCACCAGCAGAGATATGGTGGGAGGGGAGACCCAGTACTTC.

This clone was counted between two and nine times. The J gene is TRBJ2-7, the V gene TRBV3-1 (or the pseudogene TRBV3-2); 8 positions match TRBD2. The CDR3 runs to 14 residues. In germline, CDR1 is LGHDT, CDR2 YNNKEL (reference sequence). V lost 4 bases to trimming and J lost 3 bases; unmatched junction nucleotides: 5. The CDR3 loop reads CASSRSGDLYEQYF. Written as DNA, the CDR3 is TGTGCCAGCAGCCGTAGCGGGGACCTCTACGAGCAGTACTTC.

The J gene is TRBJ2-7, the V gene TRBV6-1; 7 bases fit TRBD2. The CDR3 is 13 residues long. CDR1 MNHNS and CDR2 SASEGT come from the germline V gene. V gave up 3 bases and J gave up 5 bases; unmatched junction bases: 4. In DNA form, the CDR3 reads TGTGCCAGCAGTGAGGGGGACTACCACGAGCAGTACTTC. This translates into CASSEGDYHEQYF.

V and J are TRBV30 and TRBJ1-6; D is ambiguous. The length of the CDR3 is 13 residues. In germline, CDR1 is GTSNPN, CDR2 SVGIG (reference sequence). The V end was cut by 0 bases, the J end by 4 bases, with 4 bases between. In DNA, the CDR3 is TGTGCCTGGAGTGTCGGTTATAATTCACCCCTCCACTTT. Its protein product is CAWSVGYNSPLHF. The full variable domain, rest sourced from reference TRBV30 and TRBJ1-6, is SQTIHQWPATLVQPVGSPLSLECTVEGTSNPNLYWYRQAAGRGLQLLFYSVGIGQISSEVPQNLSASRPQDRQFILSSKKLLLSDSGFYLCAWSVGYNSPLHFGNGTRLTVT.

The rearrangement joins TRBV7-9 to TRBJ1-2; 8 nucleotides agree with TRBD1. The CDR3 has 14 amino acids. The germline CDR1 and CDR2 sequences are SEHNR and FQNEAQ (reference sequence). The V gene end was trimmed by 0 bases and the J gene end by 8 bases; junction bases not matched to a gene: 5. The CDR3, as DNA: TGTGCCAGCAGCTTAGCCGGACAGGGAGGAGGCTACACCTTC. Translation: CASSLAGQGGGYTF.

The chain recombines TRBV2 with TRBJ1-2; tentatively, D is TRBD1 (6 bases). Germline V gene lookup returns CDR1 SNHLY and CDR2 FYNNEI. Trimming removed 7 bases at V and 5 bases at J, with 14 bases between. The CDR3 totals 13 residues. The CDR3 bases are TGTGCCAGCAACACAGGGATCCAATATGGCTACACCTTC. Translating it yields CASNTGIQYGYTF. Full variable domain (rest looked up from reference TRBV2 and TRBJ1-2): EPEVTQTPSHQVTQMGQEVILRCVPISNHLYFYWYRQILGQKVEFLVSFYNNEISEKSEIFDDQFSVERPDGSNFTLKIRSTKLEDSAMYFCASNTGIQYGYTFGSGTRLTVV.

CDR3 DNA: TGTGCCAGCAGCGCCGGACTAGCGGGGGGGCTTGCCGGGGAGCTGTTTTTT. It specifies CASSAGLAGGLAGELFF. This chain uses TRBV7-3 with TRBJ2-2; TRBD2 matches 15 bases. In germline, CDR1 is SGHTA, CDR2 FQGTGA. This CDR3 has 17 amino acids. The V gene end was trimmed by 5 bases and the J gene end by 6 bases; junction bases not matched to a gene: 7.

The CDR3 coding sequence is TGTGCCAGCAGCCAAACCTGGGACAGTTCCTACGAGCAGTACTTC. Amino acids: CASSQTWDSSYEQYF. The chain links TRBV3-1 (or the pseudogene TRBV3-2) to TRBJ2-7; the match to TRBD1 covers 7 bases. Germline assignment: CDR1 LGHDT and CDR2 YNNKEL (reference sequence). V trimming: 2 bases; J trimming: 1 base; junction bases outside the gene matches: 5. The CDR3 totals 15 residues.

This rearrangement joins TRBV27 to TRBJ2-2, with D possibly TRBD2 on 6 matching bases. Germline CDR1 is MNHEY and CDR2 is SMNVEV (reference sequence). The CDR3 is 20 amino acids. The V end was cut by 6 bases, the J end by 3 bases, with 29 bases between. CDR3 residues: CASSPSSGGWNGDYTGELFF. DNA for the CDR3: TGTGCCAGCAGCCCCTCGAGTGGGGGGTGGAACGGAGATTACACCGGGGAGCTGTTTTTT.

This sequence joins TRBV7-8 and TRBJ2-5, with 8 positions matching TRBD1. CDR1 is SGHVS and CDR2 is FQNEAQ in the germline V gene. This CDR3 contains 16 residues. V lost 5 bases and J lost 3; bases outside the gene matches: 11. Here the CDR3 DNA reads TGTGCCAGCAGCCCAATAACCCCGACAGGGGAAGAGACCCAGTACTTC. Its translation is CASSPITPTGEETQYF.

CDR3 DNA sequence: TGTGCCAGCAGTCGGTTGCGGCCAAATGAAAAACTGTTTTTT. Protein sequence: CASSRLRPNEKLFF. This chain uses TRBV2 with TRBJ1-4, with D unresolved. The CDR3 contains 14 residues. Germline assignment: CDR1 SNHLY and CDR2 FYNNEI. V shed 5 bases and J shed 5 bases, with 12 bases lying between them.

J is TRBJ1-3 and V is TRBV10-3; D may be TRBD1 (6 bases). V shed 5 bases and J shed 0 bases, with 8 bases lying between them. This CDR3 is 14 amino acids long. The germline CDR1 and CDR2 sequences are ENHRY and SYGVKD. CDR3 amino acids: CAISRDISGNTIYF. As DNA, the CDR3 is TGTGCCATCAGTCGGGACATCTCTGGAAACACCATATATTTT.

The V and J genes are TRBV2 and TRBJ2-3, with 10 bases matching TRBD1. After removal of 4 bases from V and 2 bases from J, the junction contained 3 bases not matched to a gene. In germline, CDR1 is SNHLY, CDR2 FYNNEI. This CDR3 spans 15 amino acids. CDR3 sequence (DNA): TGTGCCAGCAGTGGGACAGGGGGTTTCACAGATACGCAGTATTTT. Its translation: CASSGTGGFTDTQYF.

This chain joins TRBV19 and TRBJ1-5; no reliable D call. The CDR3 loop spans 13 amino acids. Germline V gene lookup returns CDR1 LNHDA and CDR2 SQIVND (reference sequence). Trimming removed 0 bases at V and 8 bases at J, with 8 bases between. This chain's CDR3 is CASSIDEGEPQHF. DNA for the CDR3: TGTGCCAGTAGTATAGACGAGGGAGAGCCCCAGCATTTT.

The chain employs TRBV3-1 (or the pseudogene TRBV3-2) and TRBJ2-1; a weak D match, TRBD2 (6 bases). Per the germline V gene, CDR1 is LGHDT and CDR2 is YNNKEL (reference sequence). V was pared by 1 base and J by 4 bases, with 11 bases between. The CDR3 is made up of 15 amino acids. The CDR3: CASSQALGGYNEQFF. The CDR3 DNA reads TGTGCCAGCAGCCAAGCCCTTGGAGGGTACAATGAGCAGTTCTTC.

The chain uses TRBV18 and TRBJ1-2; TRBD1 agrees at 12 bases. V was pared by 2 bases and J by 6 bases, with 1 base of the junction left unmatched. This CDR3 contains 14 residues. Germline loops: CDR1 KGHSH, CDR2 LQKENI. This chain's CDR3 is CASSPGTGGNGYTF. The CDR3 region has the DNA TGTGCCAGCTCACCAGGGACAGGGGGCAATGGCTACACCTTC.

This sequence joins TRBV7-8 and TRBJ2-2; 7 bases agree with TRBD2. The ends lost 0 bases at V and 2 bases at J; junction bases unmatched: 15. Per the germline V gene, CDR1 is SGHVS and CDR2 is FQNEAQ. The CDR3 is 20 residues long. The CDR3 DNA reads as TGTGCCAGCAGCTTAGCGCTTTTTTACGATGCTAGCGGAAACACCGGGGAGCTGTTTTTT. This encodes CASSLALFYDASGNTGELFF.

V gene TRBV7-2 combines with J gene TRBJ2-1; perhaps TRBD1 as D (6 bases). V lost 8 bases, J lost 12 bases, and 17 bases lay in between. Germline CDR1 SGHTA, CDR2 FQGNSA. This CDR3 region has 12 residues. CDR3 DNA sequence: TGTGCCAGCGCCCCTTCCTGGGACACGCAGTTCTTC. Translation: CASAPSWDTQFF.

V usage is TRBV12-3 or TRBV12-4 and J usage is TRBJ1-1, with D hard to call. Trimming took 1 base from V and 8 from J, leaving 8 bases between them. There are 12 residues in the CDR3. CDR3 sequence: CASSLGVGEAFF. CDR3 nucleotide sequence: TGTGCCAGCAGTTTAGGGGTAGGGGAAGCTTTCTTT.